Below, 4 T cell receptor beta chains from the same sample are listed, as sequenced in a study of cytomegalovirus exposure and HLA in healthy donors. Primers included in the PCR were 60 Vbeta and 13 Jbeta primers. Assay used: immunoSEQ multiplex PCR; TCRdb lists only in-frame clones, some missing. Here the sample spans 180,000 or so clones, approximately 9.5% being singletons. Source material: PBMCs. All receptors derive from a woman in her 30s in good health and CMV-seropositive.

This clone has only a few counts. The V gene is TRBV5-1, the J gene TRBJ2-7; 10 bases agree with TRBD2. V dropped 0 bases and J dropped 2; count of bases not matched to a gene: 5. Germline CDR1 SGHRS, CDR2 YFSETQ. The CDR3 spans 16 residues. This CDR3 is CASSLDSSGGAYEQYF. CDR3 nucleotide sequence: TGCGCCAGCAGCTTGGATTCTAGCGGGGGTGCCTACGAGCAGTACTTC.

This clone was picked up a small number of times. Here the CDR3 reads CASRLPIPRDSEIEQYF. Written as DNA, the CDR3 is TGTGCAAGTCGCTTACCAATTCCCCGGGACTCCGAGATAGAGCAGTACTTC. The chain recombines TRBV12-2 with TRBJ2-7; the table names TRBD2, a call not compared with the DNA. TRBV12-2 is labeled a pseudogene. The CDR3 covers 17 residues.

This clone appeared a few times. This chain uses TRBV6-1 with TRBJ2-7, with a weak D call TRBD1 (5 bases). The germline V gene has CDR1 MNHNS and CDR2 SASEGT. The CDR3 runs to 15 residues. Trimming removed 9 bases from V and 0 bases from J, with 18 bases in between. This CDR3 reads CASTFRVSGSYEQYF. The DNA for the CDR3 is TGTGCCAGTACTTTCAGGGTGAGTGGCTCCTACGAGCAGTACTTC.

This chain connects TRBV19 to TRBJ2-3, with D unresolved. Germline V gene data show CDR1 as LNHDA and CDR2 as SQIVND (reference sequence). V dropped 5 bases and J dropped 3 bases, with 6 bases sitting between them. The CDR3 is 12 amino acids. The CDR3: CASSYRTDTQYF. The DNA of the CDR3 is TGTGCCAGTAGTTACAGAACAGATACGCAGTATTTT.